Presented here are 10 T cell receptor beta chains from one specimen sequenced in a study of OX40 agonist ivuxolimab in advanced cancers. TCRdb's table, derived via immunoSEQ multiplex PCR, lists solely in-frame clones and lacks some. The sample consists of tens of thousands of clones, around nine tenths of them appearing once. Sample: CD4+ or CD8+ T cells sorted from blood, taken in a trial of the OX40 agonist ivuxolimab. The source of these receptors is an adult with an advanced solid tumor such as melanoma, head and neck, liver or kidney cancer.

The chain uses TRBV9 and TRBJ2-1, with 8 bases fitting TRBD1. Germline trimming cut 4 bases from V and 7 bases from J; bases unmatched to any gene: 13. Germline values: CDR1 SGDLS, CDR2 YYNGEE. This CDR3 spans 16 amino acids. CDR3 bases: TGTGCCAGCAGCCCCTCCGGGACAGGTGCTTGGAATGAGCAGTTCTTC. Its translation is CASSPSGTGAWNEQFF.

This clone appeared a single time. The V gene is TRBV11-2, the J gene TRBJ2-7; perhaps TRBD2 as D (7 bases). Germline CDR1 reads SGHAT; CDR2 reads FQNNGV. Trimming removed 1 base from V and 2 bases from J, with 18 bases in between. The CDR3 is 17 residues long. CDR3 DNA: TGTGCCAGCAGCTTAGGACCGGGGGGCGGAGCGACCTACGAGCAGTACTTC. Protein product: CASSLGPGGGATYEQYF.

The genes are TRBV6-5 and TRBJ1-1; 7 bases align to TRBD1. V was clipped by 6 bases and J by 4 bases; unmatched bases: 5. The CDR3 extends over 13 amino acids. Germline V gene sequence: CDR1 MNHEY, CDR2 SVGAGI. The CDR3 DNA reads as TGTGCCAGCAGAACGACAGGGAGCACTGAAGCTTTCTTT. It specifies CASRTTGSTEAFF.

CDR3 in amino acids: CASSGLAGTDTQYF. The CDR3 DNA is TGTGCCAGCAGCGGACTAGCGGGCACAGATACGCAGTATTTT. This rearrangement joins TRBV13 to TRBJ2-3, with 10 nucleotides matching TRBD2. The germline gives CDR1 PRHDT, CDR2 FYEKMQ (reference sequence). The CDR3 covers 14 residues. Germline trimming cut 5 bases from V and 1 base from J; bases unmatched to any gene: 0.

This chain connects TRBV9 to TRBJ2-1, with D possibly matching TRBD2 (6 bases). V lost 2 bases and J 8 bases, leaving 14 bases between the germline ends. Germline CDR1 SGDLS, CDR2 YYNGEE. The CDR3 is made up of 14 amino acids. CDR3 loop: CASSVGRDTYEQFF. The CDR3 nucleotides are TGTGCCAGCAGCGTTGGGCGGGATACGTATGAGCAGTTCTTC.

The chain recombines TRBV19 with TRBJ1-1; TRBD1 matches at 8 bases. The germline V gene encodes CDR1 LNHDA and CDR2 SQIVND (reference sequence). V dropped 0 bases and J dropped 2; count of bases not matched to a gene: 8. CDR3 size: 17 residues. CDR3 protein: CASSIDRGRDINTEAFF. In nucleotides, the CDR3 is TGTGCCAGTAGTATAGACAGGGGGCGCGATATTAACACTGAAGCTTTCTTT.

This chain links TRBV30 with TRBJ1-5; weak D call: TRBD1 (6 bases). Germline lookup yields CDR1 GTSNPN and CDR2 SVGIG (reference sequence). V shed 0 bases and J shed 6 bases, with 15 bases lying between them. CDR3 length: 15 amino acids. The CDR3 DNA is TGTGCCTGGAGTGTTGGGCAGGGGATTTTTCAGCCCCAGCATTTT. This sequence encodes CAWSVGQGIFQPQHF.

The chain is built from TRBV2 and TRBJ2-1; 7 bases are a match to TRBD2. The CDR3 length is 13 residues. The V gene end was trimmed by 4 bases and the J gene end by 9 bases; junction bases not matched to a gene: 6. Germline V gives CDR1 SNHLY, CDR2 FYNNEI. This chain's CDR3 is CASSVTSGGEQFF. The CDR3 DNA reads as TGTGCCAGCAGTGTAACCTCGGGGGGTGAGCAGTTCTTC.

Remarks on this clone: This CDR3 is also generated by other DNA sequences in the sample. The chain uses TRBV9 and TRBJ2-7; 10 nucleotides line up with TRBD1. The ends lost 0 bases at V and 3 bases at J; junction bases unmatched: 6. The CDR3 is made up of 16 amino acids. The germline gives CDR1 SGDLS, CDR2 YYNGEE. The CDR3 protein is CASSVGSGTGDYEQYF. The CDR3 nucleotides are TGTGCCAGCAGCGTAGGGTCCGGGACAGGGGACTACGAGCAGTACTTC. Supplemented by reference TRBV9 and TRBJ2-7, the full variable domain reads DSGVTQTPKHLITATGQRVTLRCSPRSGDLSVYWYQQSLDQGLQFLIQYYNGEERAKGNILERFSAQQFPDLHSELNLSSLELGDSALYFCASSVGSGTGDYEQYFGPGTRLTVT.

This clone is judged medium-sized. The CDR3 loop is CASNFEGRGNQPQHF. In DNA form, the CDR3 reads TGTGCCAGTAATTTTGAGGGTCGGGGCAATCAGCCCCAGCATTTT. This chain uses TRBV19 with TRBJ1-5; D ambiguous. The CDR3 has 15 amino acids. The germline V and J ends were trimmed by 7 bases and 2 bases, with 15 bases remaining between them. The V gene's germline CDR1 is LNHDA and CDR2 SQIVND (reference sequence).